Shown below are 16 T cell receptor beta chains from a single sample sequenced in a study of shared clonotypes between healthy human individuals. TCRdb's copy holds only in-frame clones and misses some; the assay was immunoSEQ multiplex PCR. Of about 2.5 million clones listed, less than 95% are singletons. Sequenced: naive CD4+ T cells from PBMCs. As to subset: CD45RA+ positively selected. The receptors were gathered from a man younger than 35 in good health. Some clones in this sample may be carry-over from other donors' samples.

The chain combines TRBV28 with TRBJ2-2; tentative D call: TRBD2 (6 bases). V lost 7 bases and J 3 bases, leaving 9 bases between the germline ends. The germline V gene encodes CDR1 MDHEN and CDR2 SYDVKM. The CDR3 loop spans 13 amino acids. The CDR3 reads CASTREDTGELFF. The CDR3 DNA reads TGTGCCAGCACGAGGGAGGACACCGGGGAGCTGTTTTTT. The complete variable domain, with remaining parts taken from reference TRBV28 and TRBJ2-2, reads DVKVTQSSRYLVKRTGEKVFLECVQDMDHENMFWYRQDPGLGLRLIYFSYDVKMKEKGDIPEGYSVSREKKERFSLILESASTNQTSMYLCASTREDTGELFFGEGSRLTVL.

J is TRBJ2-7 and V is TRBV7-9; D gene ambiguous. V was trimmed by 1 base and J by 3 bases, leaving 10 bases between them. The CDR3 totals 14 residues. Per germline, CDR1 SEHNR and CDR2 FQNEAQ (reference sequence). The CDR3 here is CASSLDLRSYEQYF. The CDR3 bases are TGTGCCAGCAGCTTAGACCTTAGGAGCTACGAGCAGTACTTC.

CDR3 nucleotides: TGTGCCAGCCAAGCAGGGGGGGGTGCTACGAACACCGGGGAGCTGTTTTTT. Protein: CASQAGGGATNTGELFF. This chain connects TRBV5-4 to TRBJ2-2; D assignment may be TRBD1 or TRBD2 (7 bases each). Germline CDR1 and CDR2: SGHNT and YYREEE (reference sequence). There are 17 residues in the CDR3. Trimming pared 7 bases from V and 0 bases from J, leaving 19 bases between.

The chain carries TRBV19 and TRBJ2-3; a possible D gene is TRBD2 (5 bases). CDR3 length equals 14 residues. CDR1 is LNHDA and CDR2 is SQIVND in the germline V gene (reference sequence). The ends were cut back, 4 bases at V and 6 bases at J, with 14 bases in the middle. DNA of the CDR3: TGTGCCAGTAGTACACGAACTAGGTGGGATACGCAGTATTTT. This sequence encodes CASSTRTRWDTQYF.

This chain connects TRBV5-1 to TRBJ2-1; 14 bases line up with TRBD2. After removal of 4 bases from V and 2 bases from J, the junction contained 14 bases not matched to a gene. Germline V lookup: CDR1 SGHRS, CDR2 YFSETQ. CDR3 size: 20 residues. The CDR3 nucleotides are TGCGCCAGCAGCAGACGACTAGCGGGAGGGCTTACCCTAACCTACAATGAGCAGTTCTTC. The encoded protein is CASSRRLAGGLTLTYNEQFF.

V and J are TRBV4-1 and TRBJ2-4; 8 bases are shared with TRBD1. Germline V gene sequence: CDR1 MGHRA, CDR2 YSYEKL. After removal of 3 bases from V and 6 bases from J, the junction contained 4 bases not matched to a gene. The CDR3 has 14 residues. This chain's CDR3 is CASSQDRVGNIQYF. CDR3 DNA: TGCGCCAGCAGCCAGGACAGGGTAGGAAACATTCAGTACTTC.

Points on this clone: The sample holds other DNA sequences that translate to the same CDR3. The chain links TRBV5-1 to TRBJ2-2, with 8 bases lining up with TRBD1. CDR1 SGHRS and CDR2 YFSETQ come from the germline V gene. V trimming: 4 bases; J trimming: 2 bases; junction bases outside the gene matches: 4. This CDR3 region has 15 residues. The CDR3 protein is CASSRDRGNTGELFF. CDR3 bases: TGCGCCAGCAGCCGTGACAGGGGAAACACCGGGGAGCTGTTTTTT.

V and J are TRBV11-1 and TRBJ2-1; D not certain. Between the trimmed V and J ends, which lost 1 base and 5 bases, there was a span of 15 bases. Germline values: CDR1 SGHAT, CDR2 FQDESV (reference sequence). The CDR3 extends over 16 amino acids. CDR3 sequence reads: CASSLGGPDRDNEQFF. The DNA of the CDR3 is TGTGCCAGCAGCTTAGGCGGACCAGATAGAGACAATGAGCAGTTCTTC. Based on the CDR3 plus reference TRBV11-1 and TRBJ2-1, the full variable domain is EAEVAQSPRYKITEKSQAVAFWCDPISGHATLYWYRQILGQGPELLVQFQDESVVDDSQLPKDRFSAERLKGVDSTLKIQPAELGDSAMYLCASSLGGPDRDNEQFFGPGTRLTVL.

CDR3 sequence (DNA): TGCGCCAGCAGTCAATCGCTAACCTCGGCAGGGCCTTACAATGAGCAGTTCTTC. Protein: CASSQSLTSAGPYNEQFF. V and J are TRBV23-1 and TRBJ2-1, with D possibly matching TRBD1 (5 bases). TRBV23-1 counts as an open reading frame of uncertain function. This CDR3 has 18 residues. V lost 0 bases and J 4 bases, leaving 19 bases between the germline ends.

The chain couples TRBV14 to TRBJ2-5; D could derive from TRBD1 or TRBD2 (5 bases each). The CDR3 consists of 17 residues. Germline lookup yields CDR1 SGHDN and CDR2 FVKESK. With 0 bases removed from V and 4 bases from J, the gap between germline ends came to 18 bases. This chain's CDR3 is CASSQDFGGTRGETQYF. The CDR3 DNA follows: TGTGCCAGCAGCCAAGATTTTGGCGGCACTAGGGGAGAGACCCAGTACTTC.

This chain uses TRBV11-1 with TRBJ2-7; perhaps TRBD2 as D (6 bases). Between the trimmed V and J ends, which lost 5 bases and 6 bases, there was a span of 17 bases. Germline loops: CDR1 SGHAT, CDR2 FQDESV (reference sequence). CDR3 length equals 14 residues. The DNA for the CDR3 is TGTGCCAGCAGCGACCGACGGAGGGGTCTCGAGCAGTACTTC. Its protein product is CASSDRRRGLEQYF. Supplemented by reference TRBV11-1 and TRBJ2-7, the full variable domain reads EAEVAQSPRYKITEKSQAVAFWCDPISGHATLYWYRQILGQGPELLVQFQDESVVDDSQLPKDRFSAERLKGVDSTLKIQPAELGDSAMYLCASSDRRRGLEQYFGPGTRLTVT.

The DNA for the CDR3 is TGCGCCAGCAGCTGGCCGGGACAGTCCTACAATGAGCAGTTCTTC. It codes for CASSWPGQSYNEQFF. This chain connects TRBV5-1 to TRBJ2-1; TRBD1 matches at 7 bases. Looked up from germline, CDR1 is SGHRS and CDR2 is YFSETQ. The CDR3 length is 15 residues. Losses at the gene ends were 3 bases for V and 1 base for J; bases not matched to a gene: 4.

This sequence joins TRBV28 and TRBJ1-1; the D gene is possibly TRBD1 (5 bases). Germline assignment: CDR1 MDHEN and CDR2 SYDVKM. V was clipped by 3 bases and J by 8 bases, with 13 bases between them. CDR3 size: 13 residues. The CDR3 sequence is CASSLARQLEAFF. DNA of the CDR3: TGTGCCAGCAGTTTGGCCAGACAGTTGGAAGCTTTCTTT. Full variable domain (outside the CDR3, taken from reference TRBV28 and TRBJ1-1): DVKVTQSSRYLVKRTGEKVFLECVQDMDHENMFWYRQDPGLGLRLIYFSYDVKMKEKGDIPEGYSVSREKKERFSLILESASTNQTSMYLCASSLARQLEAFFGQGTRLTVV.

The chain is built from TRBV5-1 and TRBJ2-1; 9 nucleotides match TRBD2. From germline, CDR1 is SGHRS and CDR2 YFSETQ. This CDR3 has 15 residues. V lost 7 bases, J lost 4 bases, and 9 bases stayed unmatched. The CDR3 DNA sequence: TGCGCCAGCGGGCCAGGGACTAGCAATTACAATGAGCAGTTCTTC. Its translation is CASGPGTSNYNEQFF. Together with reference TRBV5-1 and TRBJ2-1, the CDR3 gives the full variable domain: KAGVTQTPRYLIKTRGQQVTLSCSPISGHRSVSWYQQTPGQGLQFLFEYFSETQRNKGNFPGRFSGRQFSNSRSEMNVSTLELGDSALYLCASGPGTSNYNEQFFGPGTRLTVL.

CDR3 in amino acids: CASSYPEGYGYTF. DNA of the CDR3: TGTGCCAGCAGTTACCCTGAGGGCTATGGCTACACCTTC. The chain combines TRBV6-5 with TRBJ1-2; no firm D call. This CDR3 comprises 13 residues. CDR1 MNHEY and CDR2 SVGAGI come from the germline V gene. V lost 2 bases and J 4 bases, leaving 8 bases between the germline ends.

The rearrangement joins TRBV28 to TRBJ2-7, with TRBD2 matching 7 bases. The germline V gene has CDR1 MDHEN and CDR2 SYDVKM. With 8 bases clipped from V and 2 bases from J, the junction kept 6 bases outside the gene matches. CDR3 length: 13 amino acids. Here the CDR3 DNA reads TGTGCCAGCGCGGGAGCTCCAACCTACGAGCAGTACTTC. Amino acids: CASAGAPTYEQYF.